The entry below describes one T cell receptor (beta chain). TCRdb passed the 5' RACE reads through MiXCR, listing each CDR3 protein once. This sample has about 810,000 distinct CDR3 sequences, with more than 9% found just once. The source of the sample is a study of identical twins. Germline CDR1 KGHDR, CDR2 SFDVKD. The length of the CDR3 is 16 residues. The ends lost 4 bases at V and 11 bases at J; junction bases unmatched: 14. These data were also filed under a second study, of yellow fever vaccine responses in identical twins.

The V and J genes are TRBV24-1 and TRBJ2-3, with TRBD2 matching over 10 bases. The sample consisted of PBMCs. This receptor was obtained from a woman aged 18 to 35 in good health. CDR3 bases: TGTGCCACCAGTGACCCTGTCAAACTAGCGGGAATCAGGCAGTATTTT. It specifies CATSDPVKLAGIRQYF.